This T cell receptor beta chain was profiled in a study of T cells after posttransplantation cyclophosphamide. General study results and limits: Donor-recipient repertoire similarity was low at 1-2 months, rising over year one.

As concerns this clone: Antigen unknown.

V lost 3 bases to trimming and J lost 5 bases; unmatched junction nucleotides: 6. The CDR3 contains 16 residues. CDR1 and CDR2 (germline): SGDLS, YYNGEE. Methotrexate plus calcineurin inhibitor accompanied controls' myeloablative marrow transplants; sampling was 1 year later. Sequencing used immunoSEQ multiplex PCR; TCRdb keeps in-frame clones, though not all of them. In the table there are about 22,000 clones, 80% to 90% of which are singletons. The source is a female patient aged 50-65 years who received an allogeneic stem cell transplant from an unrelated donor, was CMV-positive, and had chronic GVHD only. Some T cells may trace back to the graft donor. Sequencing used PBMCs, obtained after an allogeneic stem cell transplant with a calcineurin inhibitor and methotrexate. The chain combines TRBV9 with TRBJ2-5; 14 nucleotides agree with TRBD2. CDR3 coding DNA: TGTGCCAGCAGCGATGGGACTAGCGGGAGTGGGGAGACCCAGTACTTC. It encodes CASSDGTSGSGETQYF.